This T cell receptor (beta chain) was recovered during a study of shared clonotypes between healthy human individuals. Turning to the study itself: A donor's plate count was three for CD4 naive and three for CD4 memory; CD8 naive had two and CD8 memory one. Study results and caveats: Generation of non-shared clonotypes was less probable than generation of clonotypes shared by all four donors. The study's rarefaction showed incomplete sorted-subset sequencing despite large depth.

Germline-derived CDR1 and CDR2 are LNHDA and SQIVND (reference sequence). Trimming stripped 2 bases from V and 5 bases from J, with 16 bases between. This CDR3 spans 16 amino acids. The method was immunoSEQ multiplex PCR; TCRdb's version includes in-frame clones alone and lacks a portion of them. Of about 1.1 million clones listed, about 84% are singletons. Only Caucasian adults living in Nashville, Tennessee served as donors. About this clone itself: Its antigen is not identified.

The receptor was derived from a man between 18 and 35 years old in good health. Some clones in this sample may be carry-over from other donors' samples. This chain uses TRBV19 with TRBJ1-5, with D perhaps matching TRBD1 (5 bases). Sequencing was done on a sample of memory CD4+ T cells from PBMCs. The subset: CD45RA-negative fraction. The CDR3 region is CASSIWTGTDDQPQHF. The CDR3 bases are TGTGCCAGTAGTATATGGACCGGGACGGACGATCAGCCCCAGCATTTT. The full variable domain, its missing parts supplied by reference TRBV19 and TRBJ1-5, is DGGITQSPKYLFRKEGQNVTLSCEQNLNHDAMYWYRQDPGQGLRLIYYSQIVNDFQKGDIAEGYSVSREKKESFPLTVTSAQKNPTAFYLCASSIWTGTDDQPQHFGDGTRLSIL.